Listed below are T cell receptor beta chains from one sample, sequenced in a study of shared clonotypes between healthy human individuals. Clones were sequenced by immunoSEQ multiplex PCR, and TCRdb holds only the in-frame ones, with some missing. The sample lists approximately 2.4 million clones; 90% to 96% were seen once. Input material: naive CD4+ T cells sorted from blood. Receptors were obtained from a man aged 18 to 30 in good health. Both conserved end residues are part of each CDR3. The order of the fields is J gene, D gene, V gene, clone size, CDR3 protein, CDR3 DNA. The D gene is left open where the match is weak. Clone size is given for some rows only: seen once, a few or many times, or a class if the clone is expanded.

TRBJ2-7 | NA | TRBV4-1 | NA | CASSQPGLASEQYF | TGCGCCAGCAGCCAACCGGGACTGGCTTCAGAGCAGTACTTC
TRBJ2-7 | NA | TRBV20-1 | NA | CSARAASEQYF | TGCAGTGCTAGAGCGGCTAGCGAGCAGTACTTC
TRBJ2-7 | NA | TRBV5-8 | NA | CASSLGSPMGEQYF | TGTGCCAGCAGCCTGGGTAGCCCCATGGGCGAGCAGTACTTC
TRBJ1-2 | TRBD1 | TRBV27 | NA | CASSADRANYGYTF | TGTGCCAGCAGTGCCGACAGGGCCAACTATGGCTACACCTTC
TRBJ2-5 | TRBD1 | TRBV14 | once | CASSPGQGIQETQYF | TGTGCCAGCAGCCCTGGACAGGGAATCCAAGAGACCCAGTACTTC
TRBJ1-5 | TRBD1 | TRBV4-1 | NA | CASSLDRGIQPQHF | TGCGCCAGCAGCCTGGACAGGGGTATTCAGCCCCAGCATTTT
TRBJ1-3 | TRBD1 | TRBV13 | NA | CASSLTGAGNTIYF | TGTGCCAGCAGCCTCACAGGGGCGGGAAACACCATATATTTT
TRBJ2-3 | NA | TRBV30 | NA | CAYSRGPLDTQYF | TGTGCCTATTCCCGGGGCCCCCTAGATACGCAGTATTTT
TRBJ2-3 | NA | TRBV19 | NA | CASSIVIVTSTDTQYF | TGTGCCAGTAGTATAGTGATTGTAACCAGCACAGATACGCAGTATTTT
TRBJ1-6 | TRBD1 | TRBV12-5 | once | CATRDRRNSPLHF | TGTGCTACCAGGGACAGGCGCAATTCACCCCTCCACTTT
TRBJ2-2 | NA | TRBV4-3 | NA | CASSQERAGTGELFF | TGCGCCAGCAGCCAGGAGAGGGCGGGCACCGGGGAGCTGTTTTTT
TRBJ1-5 | NA | TRBV5-6 | NA | CASSPGGIGNQPQHF | TGTGCCAGCAGCCCTGGGGGGATTGGCAATCAGCCCCAGCATTTT
TRBJ1-5 | NA | TRBV4-1 | NA | CASSQEGWQPNQPQHF | TGCGCCAGCAGCCAAGAAGGCTGGCAGCCTAATCAGCCCCAGCATTTT
TRBJ2-1 | TRBD2 | TRBV29-1 | NA | CSAASGTSGPNEQFF | TGCAGCGCTGCCTCAGGGACTAGCGGCCCCAATGAGCAGTTCTTC
TRBJ2-7 | TRBD2 | TRBV12-5 | NA | CASGSPTSGSFRNEQYF | TGTGCTAGTGGTTCTCCGACTAGCGGGAGTTTTCGAAACGAGCAGTACTTC
TRBJ2-7 | TRBD1 | TRBV10-3 | NA | CATHGTGNTYEQYF | TGTGCCACACACGGGACAGGGAACACCTACGAGCAGTACTTC
TRBJ1-3 | NA | TRBV5-1 | NA | CASSFEGNSGNTIYF | TGCGCCAGCAGCTTCGAAGGGAACTCTGGAAACACCATATATTTT
TRBJ2-1 | TRBD2 | TRBV7-8 | once | CASSLERLAGVDEQFF | TGTGCCAGCAGCTTAGAGCGACTAGCGGGAGTGGATGAGCAGTTCTTC
TRBJ1-1 | NA | TRBV18 | NA | CASSPWEARGTEAFF | TGTGCCAGCTCACCATGGGAAGCGAGGGGCACTGAAGCTTTCTTT
TRBJ1-5 | NA | TRBV5-5 | NA | CASSLVPNQPQHF | TGTGCCAGCAGCTTGGTCCCGAATCAGCCCCAGCATTTT
TRBJ2-2 | NA | TRBV19 | NA | CASRITGTGELFF | TGTGCCAGTAGAATCACGGGAACCGGGGAGCTGTTTTTT
TRBJ2-3 | NA | TRBV11-3 | NA | CASSLGGDTQYF | TGTGCCAGCTCCCTGGGGGGAGATACGCAGTATTTT
TRBJ2-5 | NA | TRBV11-2 | NA | CASSQLGQETQYF | TGTGCCAGCAGCCAGCTTGGACAAGAGACCCAGTACTTC
TRBJ2-2 | NA | TRBV5-1 | NA | CASSLGVAGLNTGELFF | TGCGCCAGCAGCTTGGGTGTGGCGGGGTTGAACACCGGGGAGCTGTTTTTT
TRBJ2-7 | TRBD2 | TRBV7-2 | NA | CASSRILAGGPYEQYF | TGTGCCAGCAGCCGCATCCTAGCGGGAGGGCCCTACGAGCAGTACTTC
TRBJ2-3 | NA | TRBV5-1 | once | CASSLTLGSTDTQYF | TGCGCCAGCAGCTTGACCTTGGGTAGCACAGATACGCAGTATTTT
TRBJ1-2 | NA | TRBV5-1 | NA | CASSLGRDRGYTF | TGCGCCAGCAGCTTGGGCAGGGATCGAGGCTACACCTTC
TRBJ2-7 | TRBD1 | TRBV28 | once | CATWVSVQGAYEQYF | TGTGCCACCTGGGTATCCGTTCAGGGGGCCTACGAGCAGTACTTC
TRBJ1-4 | NA | TRBV30 | NA | CAWSWTSNEKLFF | TGTGCCTGGAGTTGGACGTCCAATGAAAAACTGTTTTTT
TRBJ2-2 | TRBD1 | TRBV2 | NA | CASSVVTGGGGELFF | TGTGCCAGCAGTGTTGTAACAGGGGGCGGCGGGGAGCTGTTTTTT
TRBJ2-5 | NA | TRBV5-1 | NA | CASSLGAVPETQYF | TGCGCCAGCAGCTTGGGTGCCGTCCCCGAGACCCAGTACTTC
TRBJ2-5 | NA | TRBV15 | NA | CATSRESGGTQYF | TGTGCCACCAGCAGAGAGTCAGGTGGGACCCAGTACTTC
TRBJ1-3 | TRBD1 | TRBV9 | NA | CASSATWDRALDTIYF | TGTGCCAGCAGCGCAACTTGGGACAGGGCTCTAGACACCATATATTTT
TRBJ2-4 | TRBD2 | TRBV2 | NA | CASRRLAGGVDIQYF | TGTGCCAGCAGGCGACTAGCGGGAGGGGTGGACATTCAGTACTTC
TRBJ2-1 | TRBD2 | TRBV4-1 | once | CATLGTSGSSDEQFF | TGCGCCACCTTGGGGACTAGCGGGAGTAGCGATGAGCAGTTCTTC
TRBJ1-5 | TRBD1 | TRBV6-1 | NA | CASRRQGASNQPQHF | TGTGCCAGCAGGAGACAGGGCGCAAGCAATCAGCCCCAGCATTTT
TRBJ2-3 | TRBD2 | TRBV19 | NA | CASSVLAGVGDTQYF | TGTGCCAGTAGTGTTCTTGCGGGAGTTGGAGATACGCAGTATTTT
TRBJ2-3 | TRBD2 | TRBV10-3 | NA | CAISEGLAGETQYF | TGTGCCATCAGTGAGGGACTAGCGGGTGAGACGCAGTATTTT
TRBJ2-5 | TRBD2 | TRBV7-8 | NA | CASSLGLAGVVGETQYF | TGTGCCAGCAGCTTAGGACTAGCGGGAGTAGTTGGAGAGACCCAGTACTTC
TRBJ2-5 | NA | TRBV25-1 | NA | CASTKAPLEETQYF | TGTGCCAGCACTAAGGCCCCGCTAGAAGAGACCCAGTACTTC
TRBJ1-3 | TRBD1 | TRBV7-9 | NA | CASGQATGGSGNTIYF | TGTGCCAGCGGTCAAGCTACAGGGGGATCTGGAAACACCATATATTTT
TRBJ2-6 | NA | TRBV4-3 | few | CASSQDLGSGANVLTF | TGCGCCAGCAGCCAAGATCTGGGGTCTGGGGCCAACGTCCTGACTTTC
TRBJ2-3 | TRBD1 | TRBV7-6 | NA | CASSFWTGEHVDTQYF | TGTGCCAGCAGCTTTTGGACAGGCGAACACGTAGATACGCAGTATTTT
TRBJ2-3 | NA | TRBV2 | NA | CASRSGRALDTQYF | TGTGCCAGCAGGTCAGGCAGGGCCTTAGATACGCAGTATTTT
TRBJ2-3 | TRBD2 | TRBV5-4 | NA | CASRSDAGGDTQYF | TGTGCCAGCAGGAGCGATGCGGGGGGAGATACGCAGTATTTT
TRBJ1-4 | NA | TRBV25-1 | NA | CASSASARALFF | TGTGCCAGCAGTGCCTCAGCAAGGGCACTGTTTTTT
TRBJ1-1 | NA | TRBV6-5 | NA | CASSYGVMNTEAFF | TGTGCCAGCAGTTACGGGGTAATGAACACTGAAGCTTTCTTT
TRBJ1-1 | NA | TRBV7-8 | NA | CASSARGLDTEAFF | TGTGCCAGCTCCGCTCGGGGTCTTGACACTGAAGCTTTCTTT
TRBJ1-4 | TRBD1 | TRBV19 | NA | CASSSGGVPNEKLFF | TGTGCCAGTAGTTCAGGGGGCGTCCCTAATGAAAAACTGTTTTTT
TRBJ2-5 | TRBD1 | TRBV5-1 | NA | CASSLSTGLQETQYF | TGCGCCAGCAGCCTATCGACAGGGCTCCAAGAGACCCAGTACTTC
TRBJ1-6 | TRBD1 | TRBV7-9 | NA | CATAGGRDRGNSPLHF | TGTGCCACTGCCGGTGGTAGGGACAGGGGTAATTCACCCCTCCACTTT
TRBJ2-7 | NA | TRBV10-3 | NA | CAISGTNYEQYF | TGTGCCATCAGTGGGACAAACTACGAGCAGTACTTC